The clone carrying this T cell receptor beta chain has ten or more counts. Its antigen is still unknown. The CDR3 totals 13 residues. In germline, CDR1 is MNHEY, CDR2 SMNVEV (reference sequence). Germline trimming cut 0 bases from V and 12 bases from J; bases unmatched to any gene: 6. This sample was taken from a study of prognosis after radiotherapy for stage I lung cancer. Study-wide context: After radiotherapy, distant metastases were seen in a handful of patients (median about 7 months), and no significant progression was seen in 15.

The genomic DNA TCR beta CDR3 region underwent two rounds of multiplex PCR. It was primers specific to each TRBV and TRBJ gene that first-round PCR used. TCRdb analysed the multiplex PCR reads with MiXCR anew, one entry per CDR3 protein. Among roughly 14,000 distinct CDR3 sequences listed, 25% to 40% were seen once. General study results and limits: Lower post-radiation Shannon entropy was seen in patients who went on to develop distant metastases.

This chain links TRBV27 with TRBJ2-7; 9 nucleotides line up with TRBD1. The clonotype originates from a donor aged 50 or older with non-small cell lung cancer. The sample in question was PBMCs, obtained before or after stereotactic body radiation therapy (not recorded which). As DNA, the CDR3 is TGTGCCAGCAGTTTATCGGGGACAGGGAATTTGTACTTC. Translated: CASSLSGTGNLYF.